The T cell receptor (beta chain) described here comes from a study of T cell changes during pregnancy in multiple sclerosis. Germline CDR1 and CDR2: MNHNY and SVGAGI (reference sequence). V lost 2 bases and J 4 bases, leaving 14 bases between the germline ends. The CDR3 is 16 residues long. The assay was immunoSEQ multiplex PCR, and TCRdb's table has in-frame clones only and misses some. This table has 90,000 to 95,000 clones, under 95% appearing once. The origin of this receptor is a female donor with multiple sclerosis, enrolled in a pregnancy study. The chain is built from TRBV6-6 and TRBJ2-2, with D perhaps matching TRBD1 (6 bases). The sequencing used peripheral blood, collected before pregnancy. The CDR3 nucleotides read TGTGCCAGCAGTTACAATAGACAGGTTGGCACCGGGGAGCTGTTTTTT. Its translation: CASSYNRQVGTGELFF.